A single sample is the source of the 10 T cell receptor beta chains below, sequenced in a study of radiation and T cells in renal cell carcinoma. As to time point: baseline pretreatment blood. The treatment was: 15 Gy SBRT to primary tumor, nephrectomy 4 weeks later. Libraries were prepared by immunoSEQ multiplex PCR; TCRdb keeps only in-frame clonotypes and omits some of them. The table shows around 140,000 clones, with around 78% occurring only once. Sequencing used blood, obtained from a patient whose treatment included radiotherapy and nephrectomy. The receptors were sampled from a woman aged 45-65 years with renal cell carcinoma.

V usage is TRBV27 and J usage is TRBJ1-2; 7 bases fit TRBD1. The CDR3 loop spans 13 amino acids. Germline assignment: CDR1 MNHEY and CDR2 SMNVEV (reference sequence). The V gene end was trimmed by 5 bases and the J gene end by 4 bases; junction bases not matched to a gene: 4. This CDR3 is CASSPTGTYGYTF. CDR3 DNA sequence: TGTGCCAGCAGTCCGACAGGGACCTATGGCTACACCTTC.

This clone was found once. The chain joins TRBV5-1 to TRBJ2-7, with D tentatively TRBD1 (5 bases). The germline V and J ends were trimmed by 4 bases and 5 bases, with 13 bases remaining between them. CDR1 and CDR2 (germline): SGHRS, YFSETQ. This CDR3 has 13 residues. CDR3 protein: CASSTQGNDEQYF. For the CDR3, the DNA is TGCGCCAGCAGCACCCAGGGCAACGACGAGCAGTACTTC.

This chain links TRBV18 with TRBJ1-2, with D tentatively TRBD1 (5 bases). The CDR3 runs to 14 residues. V lost 2 bases and J lost 8, with 15 bases in between. Germline V CDR1 and CDR2: KGHSH, LQKENI. The CDR3, as DNA: TGTGCCAGCTCACCAGTCGGCAGGGAGGGAGGCTACACCTTC. Its protein is CASSPVGREGGYTF.

The chain employs TRBV7-2 and TRBJ1-3; 8 nucleotides match TRBD1. The CDR3 is made up of 15 amino acids. The germline CDR1 and CDR2 sequences are SGHTA and FQGNSA. V lost 5 bases and J lost 3; bases outside the gene matches: 6. This CDR3 reads CASSQTTGVGNTIYF. The CDR3 DNA sequence: TGTGCCAGCAGCCAGACGACAGGGGTTGGAAACACCATATATTTT.

The table lists this clone with a few counts. The V gene is TRBV5-5, the J gene TRBJ2-7; tentative D call: TRBD1 (6 bases). V gave up 0 bases and J gave up 6 bases, with 10 bases separating them. This CDR3 has 13 residues. The germline V gene encodes CDR1 SGHKS and CDR2 YYEKEE (reference sequence). CDR3 sequence reads: CASSLGGQPEQYF. The CDR3 nucleotides read TGTGCCAGCAGCTTGGGCGGACAGCCCGAGCAGTACTTC.

The chain is built from TRBV4-1 and TRBJ1-5; D is ambiguous. V was cut by 4 bases and J by 5 bases, with 9 bases left in between. CDR1 is MGHRA, CDR2 YSYEKL, per germline. The CDR3 extends over 13 amino acids. CDR3 bases: TGCGCCAGCAGCCGAGACGGGTATCAGCCCCAGCATTTT. This codes for CASSRDGYQPQHF.

The chain carries TRBV6-1 and TRBJ1-6; D not certain. Trimming pared 8 bases from V and 9 bases from J, leaving 20 bases between. The CDR3 length is 15 residues. Looked up from germline, CDR1 is MNHNS and CDR2 is SASEGT. DNA for the CDR3: TGTGCCAGCGATGACGACCCCGCGACCGGTTCACCCCTCCACTTT. This translates into CASDDDPATGSPLHF.

The chain links TRBV19 to TRBJ1-5; 8 nucleotides match TRBD1. Germline V lookup: CDR1 LNHDA, CDR2 SQIVND (reference sequence). CDR3 length: 15 amino acids. Unmatched junction bases numbered 3, after V lost 5 bases and J lost 0 bases. CDR3 bases: TGTGCCAGTAGTCAACAGGGGGGTAGCAATCAGCCCCAGCATTTT. Protein product: CASSQQGGSNQPQHF.

This clone was counted a few times. The chain recombines TRBV7-2 with TRBJ2-7, with D possibly being TRBD1 or TRBD2 (5 bases each). The CDR3 totals 16 residues. Trimming took off 5 bases at V and 0 bases at J, with 17 bases between the two ends. Germline V lookup: CDR1 SGHTA, CDR2 FQGNSA. Here the CDR3 reads CASSTSGTLGSYEQYF. CDR3 nucleotides: TGTGCCAGCAGCACGTCGGGGACCCTAGGCTCCTACGAGCAGTACTTC.

This clone was picked up one time. J is TRBJ2-7 and V is TRBV20-1; D is perhaps TRBD1 or TRBD2 (5 bases each). Germline CDR1 is DFQATT and CDR2 is SNEGSKA (reference sequence). The CDR3 sequence is 11 residues long. Trimming removed 4 bases at V and 7 bases at J, with 11 bases between. The CDR3 loop reads CSATRGEEQYF. CDR3 DNA sequence: TGCAGTGCTACAAGGGGAGAGGAGCAGTACTTC.